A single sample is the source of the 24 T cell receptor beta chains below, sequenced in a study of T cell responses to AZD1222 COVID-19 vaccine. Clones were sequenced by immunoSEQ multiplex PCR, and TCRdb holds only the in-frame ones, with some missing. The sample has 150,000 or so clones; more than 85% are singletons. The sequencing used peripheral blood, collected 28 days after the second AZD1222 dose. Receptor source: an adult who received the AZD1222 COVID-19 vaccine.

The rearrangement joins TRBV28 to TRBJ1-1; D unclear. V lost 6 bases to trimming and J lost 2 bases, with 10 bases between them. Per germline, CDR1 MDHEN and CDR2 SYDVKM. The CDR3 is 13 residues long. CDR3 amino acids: CASRAGLNTEAFF. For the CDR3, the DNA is TGTGCCAGCAGGGCAGGCCTCAACACTGAAGCTTTCTTT. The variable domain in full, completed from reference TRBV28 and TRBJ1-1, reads DVKVTQSSRYLVKRTGEKVFLECVQDMDHENMFWYRQDPGLGLRLIYFSYDVKMKEKGDIPEGYSVSREKKERFSLILESASTNQTSMYLCASRAGLNTEAFFGQGTRLTVV.

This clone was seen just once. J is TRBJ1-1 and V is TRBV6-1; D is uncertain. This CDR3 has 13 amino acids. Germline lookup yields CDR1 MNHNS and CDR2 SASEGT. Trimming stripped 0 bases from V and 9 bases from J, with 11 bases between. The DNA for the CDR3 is TGTGCCAGCAGTGAAGCTGGGGTTTTGAAAGCTTTCTTT. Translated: CASSEAGVLKAFF.

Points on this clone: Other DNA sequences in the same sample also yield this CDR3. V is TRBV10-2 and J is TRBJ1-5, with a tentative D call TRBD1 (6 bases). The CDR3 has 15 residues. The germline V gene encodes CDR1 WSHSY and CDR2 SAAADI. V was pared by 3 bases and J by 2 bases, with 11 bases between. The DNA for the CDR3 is TGCGCCAGCAGTGACAGGGGTCGGGGCAATCAGCCCCAGCATTTT. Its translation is CASSDRGRGNQPQHF.

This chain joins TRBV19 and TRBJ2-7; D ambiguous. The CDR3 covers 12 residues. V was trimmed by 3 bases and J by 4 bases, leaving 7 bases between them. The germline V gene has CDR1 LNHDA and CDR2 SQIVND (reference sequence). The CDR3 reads CASSIDPYEQYF. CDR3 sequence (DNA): TGTGCCAGTAGTATCGACCCTTACGAGCAGTACTTC.

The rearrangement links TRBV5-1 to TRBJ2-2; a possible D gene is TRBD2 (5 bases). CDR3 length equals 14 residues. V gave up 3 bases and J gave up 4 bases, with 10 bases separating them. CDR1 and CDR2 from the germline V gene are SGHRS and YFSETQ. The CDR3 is CASSSGSTTGELFF. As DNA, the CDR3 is TGCGCCAGCAGCTCGGGGTCAACCACCGGGGAGCTGTTTTTT.

This CDR3 is CASSQEDLREVGNSPLHF. DNA of the CDR3: TGCGCCAGCAGCCAAGAGGACCTCAGGGAGGTGGGGAATTCACCCCTCCACTTT. The rearrangement links TRBV4-1 to TRBJ1-6, with D possibly matching TRBD1 (5 bases). Per germline, CDR1 MGHRA and CDR2 YSYEKL. V gave up 0 bases and J gave up 7 bases, with 19 bases separating them. This CDR3 has 18 residues.

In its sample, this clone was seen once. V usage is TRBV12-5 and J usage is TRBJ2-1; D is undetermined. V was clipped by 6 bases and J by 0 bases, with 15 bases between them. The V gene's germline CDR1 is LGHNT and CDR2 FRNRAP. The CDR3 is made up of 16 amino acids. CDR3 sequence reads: CASGTPDGSSYNEQFF. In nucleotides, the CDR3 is TGTGCTAGTGGCACACCAGACGGTAGCTCCTACAATGAGCAGTTCTTC.

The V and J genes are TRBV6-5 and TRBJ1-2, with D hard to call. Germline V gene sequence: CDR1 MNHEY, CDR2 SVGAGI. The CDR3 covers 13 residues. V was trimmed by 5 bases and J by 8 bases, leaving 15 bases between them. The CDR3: CASSTPPGGGYTF. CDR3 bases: TGTGCCAGCAGTACCCCCCCGGGAGGCGGCTACACCTTC.

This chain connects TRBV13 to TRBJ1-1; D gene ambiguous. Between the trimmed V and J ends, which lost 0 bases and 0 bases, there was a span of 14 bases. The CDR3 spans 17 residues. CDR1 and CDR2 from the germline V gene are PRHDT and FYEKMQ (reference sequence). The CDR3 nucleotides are TGTGCCAGCAGCTTAGGGGATTCCCAGCGACTGAACACTGAAGCTTTCTTT. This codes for CASSLGDSQRLNTEAFF.

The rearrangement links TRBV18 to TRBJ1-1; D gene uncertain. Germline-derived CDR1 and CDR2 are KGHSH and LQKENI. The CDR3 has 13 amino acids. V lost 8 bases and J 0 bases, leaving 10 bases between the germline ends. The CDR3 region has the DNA TGTGCCAGCCAGGACGGGATGAACACTGAAGCTTTCTTT. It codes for CASQDGMNTEAFF.

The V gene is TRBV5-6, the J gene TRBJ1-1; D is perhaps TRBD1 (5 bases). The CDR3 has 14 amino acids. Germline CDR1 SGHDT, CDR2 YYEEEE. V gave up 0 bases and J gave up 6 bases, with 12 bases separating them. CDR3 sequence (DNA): TGTGCCAGCAGCTTGGTTCAGGGTCCGCCTGAAGCTTTCTTT. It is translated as CASSLVQGPPEAFF.

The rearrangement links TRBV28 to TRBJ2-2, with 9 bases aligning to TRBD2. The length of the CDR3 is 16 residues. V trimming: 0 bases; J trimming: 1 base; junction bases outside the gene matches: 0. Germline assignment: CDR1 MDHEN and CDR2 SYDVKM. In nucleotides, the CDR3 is TGTGCCAGCAGTTTATGGACTAGCGGGAACACCGGGGAGCTGTTTTTT. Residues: CASSLWTSGNTGELFF.

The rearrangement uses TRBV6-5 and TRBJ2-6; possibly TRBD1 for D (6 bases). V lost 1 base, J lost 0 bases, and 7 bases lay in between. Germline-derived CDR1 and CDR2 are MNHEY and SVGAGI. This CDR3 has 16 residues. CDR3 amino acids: CASSYWGRSGANVLTF. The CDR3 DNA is TGTGCCAGCAGTTACTGGGGGCGCTCTGGGGCCAACGTCCTGACTTTC.

CDR3 DNA sequence: TGTGCCAGCAGTTCTCCCGGGACAGGGACGGGCTATGGCTACACCTTC. This encodes CASSSPGTGTGYGYTF. The chain combines TRBV28 with TRBJ1-2; 9 positions match TRBD1. With V trimmed by 4 bases and J by 4 bases, 10 bases remained unmatched. This CDR3 contains 16 residues. Germline CDR1 reads MDHEN; CDR2 reads SYDVKM.

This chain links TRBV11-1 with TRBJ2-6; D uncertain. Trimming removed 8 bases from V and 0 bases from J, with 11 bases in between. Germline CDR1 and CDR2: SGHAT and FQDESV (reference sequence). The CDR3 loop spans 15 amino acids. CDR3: CASGRRTSGANVLTF. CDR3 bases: TGTGCCAGCGGCCGCCGGACCTCTGGGGCCAACGTCCTGACTTTC.

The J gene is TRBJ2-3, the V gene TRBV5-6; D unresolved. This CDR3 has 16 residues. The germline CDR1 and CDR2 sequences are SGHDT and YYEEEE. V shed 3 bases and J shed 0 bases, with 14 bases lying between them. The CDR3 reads CASSSGFSPSTDTQYF. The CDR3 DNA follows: TGTGCCAGCAGCTCCGGGTTTTCTCCTAGCACAGATACGCAGTATTTT.

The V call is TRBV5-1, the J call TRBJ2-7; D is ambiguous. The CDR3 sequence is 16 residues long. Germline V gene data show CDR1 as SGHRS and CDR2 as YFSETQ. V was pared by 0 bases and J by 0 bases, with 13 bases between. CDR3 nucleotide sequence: TGCGCCAGCAGCTTGGGTAGGGTCGGCAGCTCCTACGAGCAGTACTTC. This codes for CASSLGRVGSSYEQYF.

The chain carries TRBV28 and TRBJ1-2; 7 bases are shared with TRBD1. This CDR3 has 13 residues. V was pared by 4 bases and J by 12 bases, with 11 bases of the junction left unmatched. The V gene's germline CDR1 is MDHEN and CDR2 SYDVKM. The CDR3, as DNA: TGTGCCAGCAGTTCAGACAGGGTAGGGGAAAACACCTTC. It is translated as CASSSDRVGENTF.

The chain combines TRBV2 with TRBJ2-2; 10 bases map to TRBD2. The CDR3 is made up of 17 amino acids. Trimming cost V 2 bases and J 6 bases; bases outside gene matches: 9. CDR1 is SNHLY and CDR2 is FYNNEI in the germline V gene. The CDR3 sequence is CASSELSGGAPPGELFF. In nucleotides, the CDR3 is TGTGCCAGCAGTGAATTGAGCGGGGGGGCCCCCCCCGGGGAGCTGTTTTTT.

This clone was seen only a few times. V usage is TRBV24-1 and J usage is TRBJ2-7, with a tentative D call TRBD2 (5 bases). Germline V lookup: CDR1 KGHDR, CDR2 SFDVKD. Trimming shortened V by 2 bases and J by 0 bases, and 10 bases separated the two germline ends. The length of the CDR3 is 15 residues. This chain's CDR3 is CATSDSGRGSYEQYF. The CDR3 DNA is TGTGCCACCAGTGATTCCGGCCGGGGCTCCTACGAGCAGTACTTC.

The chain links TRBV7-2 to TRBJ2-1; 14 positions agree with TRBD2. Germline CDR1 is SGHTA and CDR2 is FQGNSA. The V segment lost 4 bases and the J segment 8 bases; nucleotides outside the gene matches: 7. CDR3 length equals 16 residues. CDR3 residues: CASSWKTSGGAHEQFF. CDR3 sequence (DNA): TGTGCCAGCAGCTGGAAGACTAGCGGGGGGGCCCATGAGCAGTTCTTC.

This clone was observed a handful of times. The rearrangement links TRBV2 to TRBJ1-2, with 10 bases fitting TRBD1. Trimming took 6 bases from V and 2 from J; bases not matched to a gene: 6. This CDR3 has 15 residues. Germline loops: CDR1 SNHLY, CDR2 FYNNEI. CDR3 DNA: TGTGCCAGCAGCCTGGAGACAGGGGGCAACTATGGCTACACCTTC. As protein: CASSLETGGNYGYTF.

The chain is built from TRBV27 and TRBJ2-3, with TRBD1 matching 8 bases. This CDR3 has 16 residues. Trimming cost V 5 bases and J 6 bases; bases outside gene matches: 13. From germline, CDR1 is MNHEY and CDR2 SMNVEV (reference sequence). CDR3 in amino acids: CASSGTGRSHRDTQYF. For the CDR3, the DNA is TGTGCCAGCAGTGGGACAGGTCGGTCGCATAGGGATACGCAGTATTTT.

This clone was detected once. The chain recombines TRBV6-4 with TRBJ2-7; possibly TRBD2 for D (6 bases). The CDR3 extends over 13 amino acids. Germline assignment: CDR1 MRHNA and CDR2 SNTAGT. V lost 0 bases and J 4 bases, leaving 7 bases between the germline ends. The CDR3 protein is CASSDSEGYEQYF. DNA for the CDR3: TGTGCCAGCAGTGACTCGGAGGGATACGAGCAGTACTTC.